What follows are 28 T cell receptor beta chains derived from one specimen sequenced in a study of shared T cell receptors in the human thymus. Sequenced by immunoSEQ multiplex PCR; TCRdb stores in-frame clones only, minus some. Altogether over 450,000 clones are present, approximately 80% being singletons, with the ten largest covering 0.01% to 0.015%. A further study also used this sample, focusing on human thymus T cells.

The specimen sequenced was thymocytes. The receptors were gathered from a boy in the first two years of life with a congenital heart defect.

DNA for the CDR3: TGTGCCAGCAGATCCTTCACAGGCGACTATGGCTACACCTTC. Amino acids: CASRSFTGDYGYTF. V is TRBV6-6 and J is TRBJ1-2; D is perhaps TRBD1 (5 bases). This CDR3 is built from 14 residues. Trimming left V 6 bases short and J 3 bases short, with 14 bases between. Germline assignment: CDR1 MNHNY and CDR2 SVGAGI (reference sequence).

The rearrangement joins TRBV27 to TRBJ1-1; TRBD1 aligns across 9 bases. There are 13 residues in the CDR3. V trimming: 7 bases; J trimming: 4 bases; junction bases outside the gene matches: 4. Germline CDR1 reads MNHEY; CDR2 reads SMNVEV (reference sequence). The CDR3 loop is CASKTTGGTEAFF. DNA of the CDR3: TGTGCCAGCAAAACGACAGGGGGCACTGAAGCTTTCTTT.

This clone showed up just a few times. This chain links TRBV6-1 with TRBJ1-5; 10 nucleotides match TRBD1. Germline trimming cut 1 base from V and 2 bases from J; bases unmatched to any gene: 2. Germline-derived CDR1 and CDR2 are MNHNS and SASEGT. This CDR3 region has 16 residues. CDR3 sequence (DNA): TGTGCCAGCAGTGAAGGTGGGACAGGGGGCAATCAGCCCCAGCATTTT. Its translation: CASSEGGTGGNQPQHF.

The rearrangement uses TRBV2 and TRBJ2-3; 16 nucleotides align to TRBD2. CDR3 size: 15 residues. Germline CDR1 reads SNHLY; CDR2 reads FYNNEI. V gave up 6 bases and J gave up 10 bases; unmatched junction bases: 7. CDR3 loop: CASSYAGLAGGSQYF. DNA for the CDR3: TGTGCCAGCAGCTACGCGGGACTAGCGGGAGGGTCGCAGTATTTT.

This clone was recorded a few times. The chain combines TRBV7-4 with TRBJ2-1; D unclear. Per germline, CDR1 SGHVT and CDR2 SQSDAQ. The CDR3 contains 18 residues. V lost 5 bases and J 0 bases, leaving 20 bases between the germline ends. The DNA of the CDR3 is TGTGCCAGCAGCCCGGAAGGCAGTAGAAGGAGCTCCTACAATGAGCAGTTCTTC. The encoded protein is CASSPEGSRRSSYNEQFF. The full variable domain, completed using reference TRBV7-4 and TRBJ2-1, is GAGVSQSPRYKVAKRGRDVALRCDSISGHVTLYWYRQTLGQGSEVLTYSQSDAQRDKSGRPSGRFSAERPERSVSTLKIQRTEQGDSAVYLCASSPEGSRRSSYNEQFFGPGTRLTVL.

CDR3 sequence (DNA): TGTGCCAGCAGCTCTCGACTAGCGGGGGTGCCTTGGGAGCAGTACTTC. It encodes CASSSRLAGVPWEQYF. The chain uses TRBV5-4 and TRBJ2-7, with 12 bases identical to TRBD2. CDR1 and CDR2 (germline): SGHNT, YYREEE (reference sequence). The CDR3 loop spans 16 amino acids. V shed 3 bases, J shed 7 bases, and the junction held 11 bases outside the gene matches.

The chain employs TRBV7-9 and TRBJ1-2, with D perhaps matching TRBD1 (6 bases). Germline loops: CDR1 SEHNR, CDR2 FQNEAQ (reference sequence). The V end lost 4 bases, the J end lost 6 bases, and 15 bases lay between the germline ends. The CDR3 is made up of 14 amino acids. CDR3 region: CASSSGHLRDGYTF. The DNA for the CDR3 is TGTGCCAGCAGCTCGGGACACCTGAGGGATGGCTACACCTTC.

The rearrangement links TRBV4-3 to TRBJ1-4; tentatively, D is TRBD1 (5 bases). CDR1 is LGHNA, CDR2 YSLEER, per germline. This CDR3 is 16 amino acids long. V gave up 0 bases and J gave up 6 bases, with 14 bases separating them. The CDR3 reads CASSQDRTRGDEKLFF. CDR3 DNA sequence: TGCGCCAGCAGCCAAGATCGGACGCGGGGGGATGAAAAACTGTTTTTT.

The chain joins TRBV7-2 to TRBJ2-7; 9 bases are shared with TRBD1. The CDR3 length is 16 residues. CDR1 SGHTA and CDR2 FQGNSA come from the germline V gene. V trimming: 4 bases; J trimming: 0 bases; junction bases outside the gene matches: 7. The CDR3 protein is CASSWGQGFSSYEQYF. The CDR3, as DNA: TGTGCCAGCAGCTGGGGACAGGGCTTCAGCTCCTACGAGCAGTACTTC.

Only a few counts were recorded for this clone. The CDR3 does not close with the conserved phenylalanine or tryptophan, likely indicating a read error. The limits of the CDR3 on the DNA are not certain, so only TCRdb's listed CDR3 is given. The rearrangement uses TRBV5-1 and TRBJ1-5. Germline V gene lookup returns CDR1 SGHRS and CDR2 YFSETQ. A total of 8 residues make up the CDR3, ends included. The CDR3 sequence is CASRPKPR.

The J gene is TRBJ2-7, the V gene TRBV2; 11 bases line up with TRBD2. This CDR3 has 19 residues. V lost 0 bases to trimming and J lost 1 base; unmatched junction nucleotides: 11. Germline V gives CDR1 SNHLY, CDR2 FYNNEI. CDR3 coding DNA: TGTGCCAGCAGTGAAGCTAGCGGGAGGGCCTATGGGGGTTCCTACGAGCAGTACTTC. This translates into CASSEASGRAYGGSYEQYF.

The chain links TRBV4-2 to TRBJ2-7; D may be TRBD1 (5 bases). Germline V gives CDR1 LGHNA, CDR2 YNFKEQ. Trimming left V 0 bases short and J 7 bases short, with 13 bases between. This CDR3 has 14 amino acids. This CDR3 is CASSQERTPGEQYF. For the CDR3, the DNA is TGTGCCAGCAGCCAAGAACGCACCCCAGGGGAGCAGTACTTC.

This clone was seen only a few times. The chain uses TRBV18 and TRBJ2-2; no firm D call. The CDR3 is 15 residues long. Trimming pared 0 bases from V and 4 bases from J, leaving 9 bases between. The V gene's germline CDR1 is KGHSH and CDR2 LQKENI. CDR3 sequence (DNA): TGTGCCAGCTCACCACCGAGTAGCTCCACCGGGGAGCTGTTTTTT. Amino acids: CASSPPSSSTGELFF.

The rearrangement joins TRBV27 to TRBJ2-7, with 11 nucleotides matching TRBD2. The ends lost 5 bases at V and 2 bases at J; junction bases unmatched: 5. The CDR3 is 15 residues long. The germline V gene encodes CDR1 MNHEY and CDR2 SMNVEV (reference sequence). CDR3 loop: CASSQTSGAPYEQYF. For the CDR3, the DNA is TGTGCCAGCAGTCAGACTAGCGGGGCTCCCTACGAGCAGTACTTC.

The chain uses TRBV2 and TRBJ2-2, with 8 bases aligning to TRBD2. J lost 3 bases, V lost 4 bases, and 4 bases had no gene match. CDR1 and CDR2 (germline): SNHLY, FYNNEI. The CDR3 consists of 15 residues. CDR3 sequence: CASSVVAGYTGELFF. The CDR3, as DNA: TGTGCCAGCAGTGTAGTAGCGGGATACACCGGGGAGCTGTTTTTT.

The CDR3: CASSQGIRGKQYF. In DNA, the CDR3 is TGCGCCAGCAGCCAAGGGATCCGGGGGAAGCAGTACTTC. The chain couples TRBV4-3 to TRBJ2-7, with a weak D call TRBD2 (6 bases). V lost 1 base to trimming and J lost 8 bases, with 12 bases between them. Per the germline V gene, CDR1 is LGHNA and CDR2 is YSLEER. The CDR3 loop spans 13 amino acids.

The chain couples TRBV7-9 to TRBJ2-7, with TRBD2 matching 9 bases. CDR1 SEHNR and CDR2 FQNEAQ come from the germline V gene (reference sequence). CDR3 length equals 15 residues. The J segment lost 0 bases and the V segment lost 0 bases, leaving 0 bases of the junction unmatched. CDR3 protein: CASSLAGLASYEQYF. The CDR3 DNA reads as TGTGCCAGCAGCTTAGCGGGACTAGCCTCCTACGAGCAGTACTTC.

J is TRBJ2-3 and V is TRBV11-3; 10 bases are shared with TRBD2. Unmatched junction bases numbered 12, after V lost 5 bases and J lost 4 bases. The CDR3 has 17 amino acids. In germline, CDR1 is SGHNT, CDR2 YENEEA. CDR3 in DNA: TGTGCCAGCAGCACAAGGAGCCTAGCGGGAGTTGCAGATACGCAGTATTTT. This codes for CASSTRSLAGVADTQYF.

This clone was detected only a few times. The rearrangement uses TRBV6-4 and TRBJ2-3, with 10 bases identical to TRBD2. The germline CDR1 and CDR2 sequences are MRHNA and SNTAGT. This CDR3 has 15 residues. V was pared by 3 bases and J by 1 base, with 1 base of the junction left unmatched. The DNA of the CDR3 is TGTGCCAGCAGTGAGGGGACTAGCGGCACAGATACGCAGTATTTT. It yields the protein CASSEGTSGTDTQYF.

This chain links TRBV2 with TRBJ1-3; D gene unclear. The germline V and J ends were trimmed by 4 bases and 4 bases, with 11 bases remaining between them. The CDR3 spans 14 residues. Germline V CDR1 and CDR2: SNHLY, FYNNEI. The CDR3 DNA follows: TGTGCCAGCAGTGCATCGGCAGCGGGAAACACCATATATTTT. Its protein product is CASSASAAGNTIYF.

This clone was counted once. CDR3 protein: CASSVDGRALYNEQFF. The CDR3, as DNA: TGTGCCAGCAGCGTAGACGGGAGGGCCCTCTACAATGAGCAGTTCTTC. The V call is TRBV9, the J call TRBJ2-1; TRBD2 aligns across 8 bases. Trimming cost V 0 bases and J 3 bases; bases outside gene matches: 5. CDR1 SGDLS and CDR2 YYNGEE come from the germline V gene. The CDR3 covers 16 residues.

The V gene is TRBV5-1, the J gene TRBJ2-1; 14 bases fit TRBD2. CDR3 length equals 19 residues. The V gene end was trimmed by 7 bases and the J gene end by 4 bases; junction bases not matched to a gene: 16. Germline CDR1 SGHRS, CDR2 YFSETQ. CDR3 coding DNA: TGCGCCAGCGGCCAGACCGGGACTAGCGGGAGTCGGGATTACAATGAGCAGTTCTTC. Translation gives CASGQTGTSGSRDYNEQFF.

The rearrangement links TRBV5-1 to TRBJ2-1; the D gene is possibly TRBD1 (5 bases). The CDR3 is 16 amino acids. Trimming stripped 0 bases from V and 6 bases from J, with 16 bases between. Germline assignment: CDR1 SGHRS and CDR2 YFSETQ. The CDR3 sequence: CASSLVSSGWGNEQFF. Here the CDR3 DNA reads TGCGCCAGCAGCTTGGTTTCCTCAGGGTGGGGCAATGAGCAGTTCTTC.

This sequence joins TRBV5-1 and TRBJ1-5; unclear D gene. This CDR3 is 14 amino acids long. Germline V lookup: CDR1 SGHRS, CDR2 YFSETQ. The V end was cut by 0 bases, the J end by 10 bases, with 14 bases between. The CDR3 loop is CASSLEDLEGPQHF. For the CDR3, the DNA is TGCGCCAGCAGCTTGGAGGATTTGGAGGGACCCCAGCATTTT.

This chain joins TRBV5-1 and TRBJ1-1, with 9 bases that match TRBD1. This CDR3 is 17 amino acids long. Unmatched junction bases numbered 10, after V lost 4 bases and J lost 0 bases. Germline V gene data show CDR1 as SGHRS and CDR2 as YFSETQ. The CDR3 nucleotides are TGCGCCAGCAGCACGGGAGGTACAGGGGGCCTGAACACTGAAGCTTTCTTT. This translates into CASSTGGTGGLNTEAFF. Full variable domain (missing parts from reference TRBV5-1 and TRBJ1-1): KAGVTQTPRYLIKTRGQQVTLSCSPISGHRSVSWYQQTPGQGLQFLFEYFSETQRNKGNFPGRFSGRQFSNSRSEMNVSTLELGDSALYLCASSTGGTGGLNTEAFFGQGTRLTVV.

The CDR3 reads CASSPRGRGTGEQYF. CDR3 coding DNA: TGTGCCAGCAGCCCACGGGGGCGGGGGACGGGGGAGCAGTACTTC. The rearrangement joins TRBV7-9 to TRBJ2-7, with a tentative D call TRBD2 (7 bases). This CDR3 region has 15 residues. Trimming took 5 bases from V and 7 from J, leaving 21 bases between them. Germline CDR1 is SEHNR and CDR2 is FQNEAQ (reference sequence).

The chain is built from TRBV10-1 and TRBJ2-7; D is ambiguous. Between the trimmed V and J ends, which lost 10 bases and 6 bases, there was a span of 7 bases. The CDR3 spans 9 residues. CDR1 is WNHNN, CDR2 SYGVQD, per germline (reference sequence). The CDR3 coding sequence is TGCGCCACCCCCGTCGAGCAGTACTTC. This codes for CATPVEQYF.

This chain joins TRBV11-3 and TRBJ2-7; D might be TRBD2 (5 bases). Germline V gives CDR1 SGHNT, CDR2 YENEEA. V shed 0 bases and J shed 0 bases, with 6 bases lying between them. CDR3 length: 14 residues. The CDR3 region is CASSLEGSSYEQYF. CDR3 in DNA: TGTGCCAGCAGCTTAGAGGGGAGCTCCTACGAGCAGTACTTC.